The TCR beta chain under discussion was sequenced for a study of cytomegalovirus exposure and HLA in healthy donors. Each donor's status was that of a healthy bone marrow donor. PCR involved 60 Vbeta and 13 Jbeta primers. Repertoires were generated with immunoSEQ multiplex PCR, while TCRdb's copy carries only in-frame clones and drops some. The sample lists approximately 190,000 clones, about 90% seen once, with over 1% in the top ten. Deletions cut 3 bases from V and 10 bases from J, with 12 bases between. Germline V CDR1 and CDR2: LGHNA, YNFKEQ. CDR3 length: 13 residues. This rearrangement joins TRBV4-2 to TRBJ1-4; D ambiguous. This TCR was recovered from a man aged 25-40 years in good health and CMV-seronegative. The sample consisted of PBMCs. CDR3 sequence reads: CASSQEIIGKLFF. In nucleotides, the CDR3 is TGTGCCAGCAGCCAGGAGATCATAGGAAAACTGTTTTTT.